What follows are 15 T cell receptor beta chains derived from one specimen sequenced in a study of neurological immune-mediated disorders. TCRdb itself ran the 5' RACE reads through MiXCR, one entry per CDR3 protein. Here the sample spans around 130,000 distinct CDR3 sequences, roughly 3.2% being singletons. Sequencing was carried out using PBMCs. The receptors stem from a woman in her twenties or thirties with multiple sclerosis.

This clonotype has a count of ten or more. The gene calls are TRBV5-1 and TRBJ2-7, with TRBD1 identical over 9 bases. Germline lookup yields CDR1 SGHRS and CDR2 YFSETQ. This CDR3 spans 15 amino acids. V lost 4 bases and J lost 2; bases outside the gene matches: 7. CDR3 in amino acids: CASSLDRDRAYEQYF. CDR3 DNA: TGCGCCAGCAGCCTTGACCGGGACAGGGCCTACGAGCAGTACTTC.

This clonotype was counted at least ten times. The CDR3 nucleotides are TGCAGTGCTAGAGATCCGAGCGGTTTTTACAATGAGCAGTTCTTC. The encoded protein is CSARDPSGFYNEQFF. The J gene is TRBJ2-1, the V gene TRBV20-1, with a weak D call TRBD2 (5 bases). Germline-derived CDR1 and CDR2 are DFQATT and SNEGSKA (reference sequence). The CDR3 is made up of 15 amino acids. Deletions cut 0 bases from V and 4 bases from J, with 13 bases between.

The sample holds many counts of this clonotype. V and J are TRBV6-1 and TRBJ2-5, with 8 bases that match TRBD2. The CDR3 loop spans 17 amino acids. Germline CDR1 and CDR2: MNHNS and SASEGT. V was clipped by 5 bases and J by 2 bases; unmatched bases: 13. In nucleotides, the CDR3 is TGTGCCAGCAGTCCTATTTCCCGGGGGGGGATTCAAGAGACCCAGTACTTC. This codes for CASSPISRGGIQETQYF.

As DNA, the CDR3 is TGCGCCAGCGGGCGGGGTAACGGACGGGTGAACACTGAAGCTTTCTTT. It yields the protein CASGRGNGRVNTEAFF. The chain has TRBV5-1 and TRBJ1-1; no reliable D call. The germline V and J ends were trimmed by 7 bases and 0 bases, with 19 bases remaining between them. The CDR3 is 16 amino acids. Germline V gene data show CDR1 as SGHRS and CDR2 as YFSETQ. Full variable domain (remainder filled in from reference TRBV5-1 and TRBJ1-1): KAGVTQTPRYLIKTRGQQVTLSCSPISGHRSVSWYQQTPGQGLQFLFEYFSETQRNKGNFPGRFSGRQFSNSRSEMNVSTLELGDSALYLCASGRGNGRVNTEAFFGQGTRLTVV.

This clonotype showed up many times. The chain combines TRBV9 with TRBJ2-1; TRBD2 matches at 12 bases. The J segment lost 7 bases and the V segment lost 0 bases, leaving 8 bases of the junction unmatched. Germline-derived CDR1 and CDR2 are SGDLS and YYNGEE. The length of the CDR3 is 17 residues. Here the CDR3 reads CASSVGPTSGSENEQFF. In nucleotides, the CDR3 is TGTGCCAGCAGCGTAGGGCCGACTAGCGGGAGCGAAAATGAGCAGTTCTTC.

This clonotype showed up many times. This chain connects TRBV7-9 to TRBJ2-1; 13 bases map to TRBD2. Trimming took 6 bases from V and 6 from J; bases not matched to a gene: 2. CDR1 and CDR2 (germline): SEHNR, FQNEAQ (reference sequence). CDR3 length: 14 residues. The CDR3 coding sequence is TGTGCCAGCAGTAGGACTAGCGGGAGCAATGAGCAGTTCTTC. Translation: CASSRTSGSNEQFF.

This clonotype has a count of ten or more. J is TRBJ2-7 and V is TRBV7-8; D not resolved. CDR1 and CDR2 from the germline V gene are SGHVS and FQNEAQ. V lost 4 bases, J lost 0 bases, and 19 bases lay in between. The CDR3 has 17 residues. CDR3 in amino acids: CASSSLVALSASYEQYF. CDR3 in DNA: TGTGCCAGCAGCTCTCTTGTCGCCCTCTCAGCCTCCTACGAGCAGTACTTC.

Many counts were recorded for this clonotype. This sequence joins TRBV20-1 and TRBJ1-1; 9 bases map to TRBD1. This CDR3 is built from 14 residues. Looked up from germline, CDR1 is DFQATT and CDR2 is SNEGSKA (reference sequence). The ends lost 5 bases at V and 1 base at J; junction bases unmatched: 5. The CDR3 DNA sequence: TGCAGTGCTCGCCGGACAGGGGCGAACACTGAAGCTTTCTTT. This codes for CSARRTGANTEAFF.

This clonotype was seen ten or more times. The chain uses TRBV29-1 and TRBJ2-7, with TRBD1 matching over 10 bases. CDR1 and CDR2 from the germline V gene are SQVTM and ANQGSEA. V lost 7 bases to trimming and J lost 3 bases; unmatched junction nucleotides: 9. The CDR3 extends over 14 amino acids. CDR3 residues: CSAGDRGAYYEQYF. DNA for the CDR3: TGCAGCGCAGGGGACAGGGGAGCATACTACGAGCAGTACTTC.

This clonotype has just a few counts. The chain uses TRBV20-1 and TRBJ1-1; no clear D gene. Trimming shortened V by 7 bases and J by 4 bases, and 10 bases separated the two germline ends. Germline V CDR1 and CDR2: DFQATT, SNEGSKA (reference sequence). The CDR3 spans 11 residues. The CDR3, as DNA: TGCAGTGTTAGGTTCACCACTGAAGCTTTCTTT. Protein: CSVRFTTEAFF.

The chain links TRBV6-6 to TRBJ1-1; 8 bases line up with TRBD1. The length of the CDR3 is 14 residues. V was pared by 2 bases and J by 1 base, with 0 bases of the junction left unmatched. The V gene's germline CDR1 is MNHNY and CDR2 SVGAGI (reference sequence). The CDR3 loop reads CASSYGQGNTEAFF. CDR3 bases: TGTGCCAGCAGTTACGGACAGGGGAACACTGAAGCTTTCTTT.

In its sample, this clonotype was seen many times. The rearrangement uses TRBV6-6 and TRBJ1-5; possibly TRBD1 for D (5 bases). The CDR3 spans 16 residues. Trimming cost V 0 bases and J 6 bases, with 15 bases left between them. Germline CDR1 is MNHNY and CDR2 is SVGAGI (reference sequence). CDR3 in DNA: TGTGCCAGCAGTTACTCGGGAGGGGACTCAGTTCAGCCCCAGCATTTT. It specifies CASSYSGGDSVQPQHF.

This clonotype was counted many times. The V call is TRBV6-5, the J call TRBJ1-3; 7 nucleotides match TRBD1. The germline gives CDR1 MNHEY, CDR2 SVGAGI. The length of the CDR3 is 18 residues. Losses at the gene ends were 6 bases for V and 0 bases for J; bases not matched to a gene: 14. The CDR3 sequence: CASSPGTVPLSSGNTIYF. The DNA for the CDR3 is TGTGCCAGCAGCCCCGGGACAGTACCTTTAAGCTCTGGAAACACCATATATTTT.

This clonotype was seen a few times. The junction does not match germline at one end; this may be a read error. This chain joins TRBV20-1 and TRBJ2-6, with D tentatively TRBD1 (5 bases). The CDR3 loop spans 16 amino acids. Germline CDR1 is DFQATT and CDR2 is SNEGSKA (reference sequence). The CDR3 loop reads CSAETDGASGAKVLTF. CDR3 bases: TGCAGTGCTGAGACCGACGGAGCCTCTGGGGCCAAAGTCCTGACTTTC.

Ten or more counts support this clonotype. V gene TRBV5-1 combines with J gene TRBJ2-2; D may be TRBD1 (6 bases). The germline gives CDR1 SGHRS, CDR2 YFSETQ. The CDR3 is 14 residues long. Trimming took off 4 bases at V and 4 bases at J, with 11 bases between the two ends. For the CDR3, the DNA is TGCGCCAGCAGCACGGGACACCTCACCGGGGAGCTGTTTTTT. It translates to CASSTGHLTGELFF. Looking up the rest from reference TRBV5-1 and TRBJ2-2 gives the full variable domain: KAGVTQTPRYLIKTRGQQVTLSCSPISGHRSVSWYQQTPGQGLQFLFEYFSETQRNKGNFPGRFSGRQFSNSRSEMNVSTLELGDSALYLCASSTGHLTGELFFGEGSRLTVL.